The clone carrying this T cell receptor beta chain appeared a few times. Its antigen is unknown. The data were obtained in a study of shared clonotypes between healthy human individuals. CD8 cells classed as naive were CD45RO-negative and positively selected for CCR7, excluding terminally differentiated effector memory CD45RA+ cells. The CDR3 spans 13 residues. Germline CDR1 PRHDT, CDR2 FYEKMQ (reference sequence). V shed 3 bases and J 8 bases; nucleotides not matched to a gene: 3. Regarding the study as a whole: Some clonotypes were shared by all four sorted-subset donors, while others were not shared. The non-shared ones had lower generation probabilities than the shared ones. The naive CD4 repertoires of a few donors were compared, and approximately 4.7% of clonotypes were shared.

Splitting of each subset's genomic DNA was done evenly across several immunoSEQ plates. Original processing notes: In the immunoSEQ data, sequences were junction-only and lacked quality scores, so filtering differed. Some clones are missing from TCRdb's copy, which holds only in-frame ones; the method was immunoSEQ multiplex PCR. The DNA was the basis for D and trimming; V, J and clone size are from that table. The sample contains more than 2 million clones, just under 95% of which appear only once. This receptor was taken from a man between 18 and 35 years old in good health. The chain employs TRBV13 and TRBJ1-4, with 7 bases lining up with TRBD1. Source material: naive CD8+ T cells sorted from blood. CDR3 region: CASSFGTEEKLFF. The CDR3 coding sequence is TGTGCCAGCAGCTTTGGGACAGAGGAAAAACTGTTTTTT.